This TCR beta chain comes out of a study of blood T cell repertoires in COVID-19 (dated by TCRdb to about 2020). About the full investigation: Samples covering the acute and convalescent phases of COVID-19 were provided by collaborators in the United States, Italy and Spain. The material from the prospective study consisted of cDNA or gDNA derived from T cells, B-cell-depleted T cells, or PBMCs. The dataset comprised deeply sampled blood TCRbeta repertoires from subjects exposed to, actively infected with, or recovered from COVID-19. The repertoires were released in a freely available public database meant as a resource for research on the immune response to SARS-CoV-2. Samples came from the ongoing ImmuneRACE study (first 160 participants) plus 1,254 subjects from 6 global collaborators. The sample metadata nearly always contained a de-identified subject ID, COVID-19 status, age in years and sex. Where available, HLA class I and class II types were obtained from metadata supplied by the sample provider rather than from assay-based typing.

General findings and caveats noted by the study authors: How much clinical and demographic metadata was included differed by source and by participant, and the metadata was provided uncurated.

Another Seattle source contributed samples from volunteer blood donors who had recovered from COVID-19. Whole blood was collected in K2EDTA tubes by collaborating institutions according to the institutions' own protocols. For TCRbeta analysis, collaborators shipped samples as frozen whole blood, isolated PBMCs, or DNA extracted from either of those sample types. Details on this clone: Its target antigen remains unknown. No base quality information exists; no much larger clone differs at one position.

Per the germline V gene, SGHTA is the CDR1 and FQGTGA is the CDR2. Spanning cysteine to phenylalanine, the CDR3 consists of 13 amino acids. The entry retains the CDR3 DNA only, 39 bases that are in frame from base 1. V is cut by 2 bases and J by 0 bases, and the space between the germline ends is 3 bases. The immunoSEQ Assay, a bias-controlled multiplex PCR, was used to amplify TCRbeta CDR3 regions from genomic DNA. In the authors' own workflow: The number of nucleated cells in each sample was estimated from the amplification of reference gene primers within the assay. To quantify the absolute abundance of each unique TCRbeta CDR3 rearrangement, sequence reads were collapsed and filtered. For each sample, productive Simpson clonality was calculated as the square root of Simpson's diversity index across productive rearrangements. TCRdb stores this immuneACCESS table with in-frame sequences only. Part of the clones is absent; in the studies checked, under half of the shortfall reflects unresolved V genes, and no reason is known for the rest. Clone size and V and J calls were adopted from that table, with D and trimming inferred from the DNA. For this sample the table gives about 170,000 clones, of which around 88% were detected only once. The ten largest make up roughly 19% of the sample.

The chain is assembled from TRBV7-3 and TRBJ2-3; the D gene assignment is ambiguous. The TCR originated in a woman in her 70s who had recovered from COVID-19. Sequencing was performed on peripheral blood. The CDR3 loop reads CASSLESTDTQYF. Here is the DNA: TGTGCCAGCAGCTTAGAGAGCACAGATACGCAGTATTTT. The CDR3 plus the reference TRBV7-3 and TRBJ2-3 genes for the other parts give the full variable domain: GAGVSQTPSNKVTEKGKYVELRCDPISGHTALYWYRQSLGQGPEFLIYFQGTGAADDSGLPNDRFFAVRPEGSVSTLKIQRTERGDSAVYLCASSLESTDTQYFGPGTRLTVL.